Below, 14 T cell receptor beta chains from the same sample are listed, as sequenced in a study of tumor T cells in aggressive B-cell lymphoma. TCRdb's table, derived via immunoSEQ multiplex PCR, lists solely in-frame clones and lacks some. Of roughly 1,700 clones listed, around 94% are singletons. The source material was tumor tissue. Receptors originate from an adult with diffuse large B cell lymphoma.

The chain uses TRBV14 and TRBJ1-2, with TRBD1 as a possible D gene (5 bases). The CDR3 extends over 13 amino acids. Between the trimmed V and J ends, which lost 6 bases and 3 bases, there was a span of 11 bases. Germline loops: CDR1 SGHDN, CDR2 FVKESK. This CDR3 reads CASSYRQYYGYTF. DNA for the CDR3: TGTGCCAGCAGTTATAGACAGTACTATGGCTACACCTTC.

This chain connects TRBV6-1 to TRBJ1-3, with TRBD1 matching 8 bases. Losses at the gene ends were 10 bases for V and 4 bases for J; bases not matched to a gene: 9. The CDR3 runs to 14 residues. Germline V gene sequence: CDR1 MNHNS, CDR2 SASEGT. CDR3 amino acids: CATSRTGNGNTIYF. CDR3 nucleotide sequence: TGTGCCACGTCGAGGACAGGGAACGGAAACACCATATATTTT.

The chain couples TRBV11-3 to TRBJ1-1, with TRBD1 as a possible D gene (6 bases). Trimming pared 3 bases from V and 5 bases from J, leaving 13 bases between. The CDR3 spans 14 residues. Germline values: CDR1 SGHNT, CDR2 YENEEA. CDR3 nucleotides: TGTGCCAGCAGCTTGGTCCAGGGGCGGACTGAAGCTTTCTTT. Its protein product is CASSLVQGRTEAFF.

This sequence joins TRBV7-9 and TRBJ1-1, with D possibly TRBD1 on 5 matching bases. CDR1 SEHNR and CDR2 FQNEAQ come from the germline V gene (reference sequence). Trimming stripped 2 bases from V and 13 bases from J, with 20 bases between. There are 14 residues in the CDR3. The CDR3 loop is CASSLTTSWRGVFF. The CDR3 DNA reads TGTGCCAGCAGCTTAACTACTTCGTGGAGGGGCGTTTTCTTT.

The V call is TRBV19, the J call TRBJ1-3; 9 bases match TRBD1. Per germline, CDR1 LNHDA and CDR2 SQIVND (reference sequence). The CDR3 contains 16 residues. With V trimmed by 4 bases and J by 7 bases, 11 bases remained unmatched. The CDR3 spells CASSSKPGQGANTIYF. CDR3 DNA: TGTGCCAGTAGTAGTAAACCGGGACAGGGCGCGAACACCATATATTTT.

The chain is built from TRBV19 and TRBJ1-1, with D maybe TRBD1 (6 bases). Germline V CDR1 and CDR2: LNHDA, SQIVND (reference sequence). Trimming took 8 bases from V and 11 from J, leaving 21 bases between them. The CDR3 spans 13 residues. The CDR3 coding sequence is TGTGCCAGTGGGAGGGGGGGAAGGGACTGGGCTTTCTTT. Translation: CASGRGGRDWAFF.

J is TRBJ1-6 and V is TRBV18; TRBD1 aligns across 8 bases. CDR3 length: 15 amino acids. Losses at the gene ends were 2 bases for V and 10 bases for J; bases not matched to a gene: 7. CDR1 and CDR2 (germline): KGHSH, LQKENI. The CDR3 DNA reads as TGTGCCAGCTCACCATTTGGGGACAGGACATCACCCCTCCACTTT. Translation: CASSPFGDRTSPLHF.

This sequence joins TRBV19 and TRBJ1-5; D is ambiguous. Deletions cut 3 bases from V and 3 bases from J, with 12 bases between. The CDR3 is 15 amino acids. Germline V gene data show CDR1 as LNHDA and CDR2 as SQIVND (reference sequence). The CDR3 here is CASSMSQVPNQPQHF. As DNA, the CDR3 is TGTGCCAGTAGTATGTCGCAGGTTCCCAATCAGCCCCAGCATTTT.

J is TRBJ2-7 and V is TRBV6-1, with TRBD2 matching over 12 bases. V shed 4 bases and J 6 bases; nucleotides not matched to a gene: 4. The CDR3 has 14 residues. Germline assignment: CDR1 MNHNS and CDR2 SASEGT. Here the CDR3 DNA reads TGTGCCAGCAGTGTAGGACTAGCGGGGATCGAGCAGTACTTC. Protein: CASSVGLAGIEQYF.

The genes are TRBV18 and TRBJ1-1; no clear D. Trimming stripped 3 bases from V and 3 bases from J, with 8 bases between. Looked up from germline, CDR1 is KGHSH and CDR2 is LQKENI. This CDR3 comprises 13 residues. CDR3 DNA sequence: TGTGCCAGCTCACCCTACGAGGACACTGAAGCTTTCTTT. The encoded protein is CASSPYEDTEAFF.

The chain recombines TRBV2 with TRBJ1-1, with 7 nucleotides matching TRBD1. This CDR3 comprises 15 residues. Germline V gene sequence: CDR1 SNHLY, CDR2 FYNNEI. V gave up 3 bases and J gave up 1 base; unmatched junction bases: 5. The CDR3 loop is CASSDDRVGNTEAFF. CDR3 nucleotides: TGTGCCAGCAGTGACGACAGGGTGGGGAACACTGAAGCTTTCTTT.

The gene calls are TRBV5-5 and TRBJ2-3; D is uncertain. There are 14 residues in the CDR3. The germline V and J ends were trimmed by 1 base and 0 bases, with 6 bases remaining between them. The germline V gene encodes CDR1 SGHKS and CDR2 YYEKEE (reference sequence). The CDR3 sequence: CASSLITSTDTQYF. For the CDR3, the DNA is TGTGCCAGCAGCTTGATAACTAGCACAGATACGCAGTATTTT.

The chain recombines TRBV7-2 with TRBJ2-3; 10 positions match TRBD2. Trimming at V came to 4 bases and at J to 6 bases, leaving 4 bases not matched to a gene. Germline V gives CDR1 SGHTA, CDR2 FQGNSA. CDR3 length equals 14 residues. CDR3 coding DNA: TGTGCCAGCAGCTGGCTAGCGGGAGATGATACGCAGTATTTT. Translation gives CASSWLAGDDTQYF. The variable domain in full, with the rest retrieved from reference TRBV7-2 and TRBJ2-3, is GAGVSQSPSNKVTEKGKDVELRCDPISGHTALYWYRQSLGQGLEFLIYFQGNSAPDKSGLPSDRFSAERTGGSVSTLTIQRTQQEDSAVYLCASSWLAGDDTQYFGPGTRLTVL.

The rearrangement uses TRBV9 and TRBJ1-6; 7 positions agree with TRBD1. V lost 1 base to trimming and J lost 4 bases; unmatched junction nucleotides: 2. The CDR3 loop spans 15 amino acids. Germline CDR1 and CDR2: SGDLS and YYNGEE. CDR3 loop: CASSVLDRYNSPLHF. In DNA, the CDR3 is TGTGCCAGCAGCGTATTGGACAGGTATAATTCACCCCTCCACTTT.